This record concerns one T cell receptor (beta chain) sequence. The entry originates in a study of blood T cells in healthy people across ages. A sample-barcoded 5' primer and a J-beta primer mix were used in a second PCR of roughly 7 to 11 cycles. Via MiXCR, TCRdb re-called the 5' RACE reads, giving one row per CDR3 protein. The data show around 800,000 distinct CDR3 sequences, under 30% seen once. The study isolated at least 6.5 million PBMCs from each sample. The CDR3 is made up of 13 amino acids. V shed 6 bases, J shed 7 bases, and the junction held 5 bases outside the gene matches. The same data also went into a second study, on T cells of mothers and their children.

This TCR was sampled from a boy aged 5-17 years in good health. The gene calls are TRBV12-3 or TRBV12-4 and TRBJ1-4; TRBD1 agrees at 7 bases. Sequenced: blood. The CDR3 here is CASSTTGFEKLFF. The CDR3 coding sequence is TGTGCCAGCAGCACGACAGGGTTTGAAAAACTGTTTTTT.